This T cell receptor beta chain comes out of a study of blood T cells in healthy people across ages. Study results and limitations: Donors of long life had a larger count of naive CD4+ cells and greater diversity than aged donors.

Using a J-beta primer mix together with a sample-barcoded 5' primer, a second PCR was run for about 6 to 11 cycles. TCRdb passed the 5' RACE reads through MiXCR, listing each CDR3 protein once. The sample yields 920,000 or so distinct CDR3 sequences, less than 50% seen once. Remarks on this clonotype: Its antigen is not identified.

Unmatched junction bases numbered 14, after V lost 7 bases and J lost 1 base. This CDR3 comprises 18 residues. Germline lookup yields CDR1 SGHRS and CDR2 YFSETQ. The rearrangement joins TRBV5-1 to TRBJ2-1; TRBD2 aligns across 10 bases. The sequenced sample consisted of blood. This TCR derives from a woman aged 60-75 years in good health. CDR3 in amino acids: CASSSEREGLGSYNEQFF. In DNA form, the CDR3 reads TGCGCCAGCTCCTCGGAGCGGGAGGGCCTCGGGTCCTACAATGAGCAGTTCTTC.